This entry lists 20 T cell receptor beta chains sequenced from one sample in a study of T cells after posttransplantation cyclophosphamide. Assay used: immunoSEQ multiplex PCR; TCRdb lists only in-frame clones, some missing. The sample includes approximately 4,000 clones, roughly 94% seen only once; the top ten take around 0.58%. The sample comprised naive CD4+ T cells sorted from PBMCs. These receptors were obtained from a man between 50 and 59 years old.

The chain uses TRBV18 and TRBJ1-3; D uncertain. This CDR3 spans 12 amino acids. Germline V gives CDR1 KGHSH, CDR2 LQKENI. V was cut by 3 bases and J by 4 bases, with 4 bases left in between. The CDR3 spells CASSPKGNTIYF. The CDR3 DNA follows: TGTGCCAGCTCACCCAAAGGAAACACCATATATTTT.

V and J are TRBV7-2 and TRBJ2-7, with D uncertain. The germline V gene has CDR1 SGHTA and CDR2 FQGNSA. Deletions cut 0 bases from V and 2 bases from J, with 5 bases between. There are 13 residues in the CDR3. CDR3 region: CASSLARTYEQYF. As DNA, the CDR3 is TGTGCCAGCAGCTTAGCGCGGACCTACGAGCAGTACTTC.

The chain joins TRBV19 to TRBJ2-1; 12 nucleotides align to TRBD2. CDR1 LNHDA and CDR2 SQIVND come from the germline V gene (reference sequence). V gave up 8 bases and J gave up 6 bases; unmatched junction bases: 11. The CDR3 has 16 residues. CDR3: CASGQTSGGYSNEQFF. Written as DNA, the CDR3 is TGTGCCAGTGGGCAGACTAGCGGGGGATACTCCAATGAGCAGTTCTTC.

This chain links TRBV30 with TRBJ1-2, with TRBD1 as a possible D gene (6 bases). Germline V CDR1 and CDR2: GTSNPN, SVGIG (reference sequence). The CDR3 is made up of 16 amino acids. Trimming cost V 0 bases and J 7 bases, with 21 bases left between them. The CDR3 DNA sequence: TGTGCCTGGAGTGTAACTGGGGAGGGGGAATGGCGTGGCTACACCTTC. Translation: CAWSVTGEGEWRGYTF.

This chain links TRBV7-9 with TRBJ2-7, with 12 bases lining up with TRBD2. J gave up 3 bases and V 5 bases, and 8 bases lay outside the gene matches. Germline assignment: CDR1 SEHNR and CDR2 FQNEAQ (reference sequence). This CDR3 region has 16 residues. CDR3 in amino acids: CASSQTRTSGIYEQYF. The CDR3 DNA follows: TGTGCCAGCAGCCAGACTAGGACTAGCGGGATCTACGAGCAGTACTTC.

The rearrangement uses TRBV19 and TRBJ2-7; 11 positions match TRBD2. With V trimmed by 5 bases and J by 12 bases, 9 bases remained unmatched. The CDR3 contains 13 residues. Germline values: CDR1 LNHDA, CDR2 SQIVND (reference sequence). CDR3 bases: TGTGCCAGTAGTTTAGCGGGAGGGCCCGAGAGGTACTTC. Its protein is CASSLAGGPERYF.

CDR3 in amino acids: CASSFVRGGGELFF. In DNA, the CDR3 is TGCGCCAGCAGCTTCGTAAGGGGAGGTGGGGAGCTGTTTTTT. The chain carries TRBV5-1 and TRBJ2-2; possible D gene TRBD2, 6 bases. CDR1 and CDR2 from the germline V gene are SGHRS and YFSETQ. This CDR3 spans 14 amino acids. V was pared by 2 bases and J by 8 bases, with 13 bases between.

Only a few counts were recorded for this clone. The germline gene is not matched at one end of the junction; a read error may be the cause. The chain joins TRBV28 to TRBJ1-2; D is unclear. The CDR3 is 12 residues long. CDR1 and CDR2 (germline): MDHEN, SYDVKM. The CDR3 coding sequence is TGTGCCAGCGGTTTAGAAGAGTATGGCTACACCTTC. As protein: CASGLEEYGYTF.

The rearrangement uses TRBV13 and TRBJ2-7; D gene unclear. This CDR3 has 12 residues. The V and J ends lost 0 bases and 6 bases respectively, with 6 bases between them. Germline V gene sequence: CDR1 PRHDT, CDR2 FYEKMQ (reference sequence). CDR3 sequence: CASSLGRSEQYF. DNA of the CDR3: TGTGCCAGCAGCTTAGGACGGAGCGAGCAGTACTTC.

V is TRBV6-7 and J is TRBJ1-3, with 7 bases identical to TRBD1. TRBV6-7 is given ORF status, its function remaining uncertain. Trimming removed 7 bases from V and 8 bases from J; junction bases left unmatched: 8. The CDR3 contains 13 residues. CDR3 nucleotide sequence: TGTGCCAGCAACAAGGACAGGTCGGACACCATATATTTT. Encoded protein: CASNKDRSDTIYF.

This chain uses TRBV5-1 with TRBJ1-4, with 7 bases identical to TRBD1. This CDR3 comprises 15 residues. Germline V lookup: CDR1 SGHRS, CDR2 YFSETQ. V shed 2 bases, J shed 5 bases, and the junction held 6 bases outside the gene matches. CDR3 sequence (DNA): TGCGCCAGCAGCTTATCCGGGACAGACAATGAAAAACTGTTTTTT. Translating it yields CASSLSGTDNEKLFF.

The rearrangement uses TRBV18 and TRBJ2-7; D possibly corresponds to TRBD1 (6 bases). This CDR3 has 15 residues. The germline V gene has CDR1 KGHSH and CDR2 LQKENI. Trimming took off 6 bases at V and 0 bases at J, with 15 bases between the two ends. The CDR3 DNA follows: TGTGCCAGCTCCCTCACAACAGGGTACTCCTACGAGCAGTACTTC. Translating gives CASSLTTGYSYEQYF. Full variable domain (outside the CDR3, taken from reference TRBV18 and TRBJ2-7): NAGVMQNPRHLVRRRGQEARLRCSPMKGHSHVYWYRQLPEEGLKFMVYLQKENIIDESGMPKERFSAEFPKEGPSILRIQQVVRGDSAAYFCASSLTTGYSYEQYFGPGTRLTVT.

The gene calls are TRBV2 and TRBJ2-3; D call uncertain. The CDR3 contains 12 residues. Germline V CDR1 and CDR2: SNHLY, FYNNEI. V was pared by 5 bases and J by 2 bases, with 5 bases between. This CDR3 is CASSRHTDTQYF. Here the CDR3 DNA reads TGTGCCAGCAGTCGACACACAGATACGCAGTATTTT.

The chain recombines TRBV19 with TRBJ1-1, with 9 nucleotides matching TRBD1. Trimming at V came to 4 bases and at J to 4 bases, leaving 4 bases not matched to a gene. Germline loops: CDR1 LNHDA, CDR2 SQIVND (reference sequence). The CDR3 runs 14 residues. CDR3 nucleotides: TGTGCCAGTAGTACTCGACAGGGGGTCACTGAAGCTTTCTTT. The encoded protein is CASSTRQGVTEAFF.

The V gene is TRBV9, the J gene TRBJ1-3; no definite D call. This CDR3 has 14 amino acids. Trimming removed 4 bases at V and 7 bases at J, with 15 bases between. CDR1 is SGDLS, CDR2 YYNGEE, per germline. DNA of the CDR3: TGTGCCAGCAGCTCCCCAACCCCCAGGAACACCATATATTTT. Protein product: CASSSPTPRNTIYF.

The chain carries TRBV5-4 and TRBJ2-5; 11 nucleotides line up with TRBD2. CDR1 is SGHNT, CDR2 YYREEE, per germline (reference sequence). The CDR3 has 15 amino acids. The V segment lost 0 bases and the J segment 3 bases; nucleotides outside the gene matches: 1. CDR3 DNA sequence: TGTGCCAGCAGCTTGGGGGGACTAGCGGAAGAGACCCAGTACTTC. Protein sequence: CASSLGGLAEETQYF.

The V gene is TRBV5-1, the J gene TRBJ2-5; 9 bases are shared with TRBD2. CDR1 is SGHRS, CDR2 YFSETQ, per germline. With V trimmed by 3 bases and J by 3 bases, 3 bases remained unmatched. This CDR3 has 14 residues. The DNA of the CDR3 is TGCGCCAGCAGCTCGGGACTAGCTGAAGAGACCCAGTACTTC. Encoded protein: CASSSGLAEETQYF.

The chain employs TRBV5-1 and TRBJ1-5; unclear D gene. The germline V gene has CDR1 SGHRS and CDR2 YFSETQ. CDR3 size: 13 residues. Trimming left V 0 bases short and J 9 bases short, with 10 bases between. In DNA, the CDR3 is TGCGCCAGCAGCTTGGACGGGTCGGGGCCCCAGCATTTT. Its protein is CASSLDGSGPQHF. Full variable domain (missing parts from reference TRBV5-1 and TRBJ1-5): KAGVTQTPRYLIKTRGQQVTLSCSPISGHRSVSWYQQTPGQGLQFLFEYFSETQRNKGNFPGRFSGRQFSNSRSEMNVSTLELGDSALYLCASSLDGSGPQHFGDGTRLSIL.

The rearrangement links TRBV9 to TRBJ1-6; TRBD1 agrees at 7 bases. With 0 bases clipped from V and 8 bases from J, the junction kept 2 bases outside the gene matches. CDR3 length equals 14 residues. Germline V gives CDR1 SGDLS, CDR2 YYNGEE. The CDR3 DNA reads as TGTGCCAGCAGCGTAGGGACAGGCCATTCACCCCTCCACTTT. Its protein product is CASSVGTGHSPLHF. Supplemented by reference TRBV9 and TRBJ1-6, the full variable domain reads DSGVTQTPKHLITATGQRVTLRCSPRSGDLSVYWYQQSLDQGLQFLIQYYNGEERAKGNILERFSAQQFPDLHSELNLSSLELGDSALYFCASSVGTGHSPLHFGNGTRLTVT.

The V call is TRBV5-1, the J call TRBJ2-3, with a tentative D call TRBD1 (6 bases). V was cut by 5 bases and J by 0 bases, with 16 bases left in between. The CDR3 covers 16 residues. CDR1 is SGHRS, CDR2 YFSETQ, per germline. The CDR3 sequence is CASRGQLFSSTDTQYF. The CDR3 region has the DNA TGCGCCAGCAGAGGACAGCTTTTTTCTAGCACAGATACGCAGTATTTT.